This T cell receptor (beta chain) appears in the sequencing data of a study of control samples from healthy donors and cancer patients (dated by TCRdb to about 2020). Receptor libraries were prepared by the immunoSEQ multiplex PCR assay. In TCRdb, the immuneACCESS table is reduced to in-frame sequences with V and J assigned. These tables do not hold every clone; where another copy was compared, an unresolved V gene accounts for under half, and the others remain unexplained. The sample contains 110,000 to 150,000 clones, 80% to 95% of them found a single time. The ten largest clones capture roughly 12% of the sample. Measured from the cysteine to the phenylalanine, the CDR3 is 13 residues long. Only the CDR3 DNA stays, 39 bases, in frame from base 1. V loses 2 bases, J loses 9 bases, and the germline ends lie 11 bases apart. The germline V gene gives CDR1 as ENHRY and CDR2 as SYGVKD. This clone has a single count. The target of this receptor is not known. No per-base quality is available; no much larger clone lies one base away.

The receptor was isolated from a man between 25 and 39 years old in good health. Sequencing was done on a sample of blood. The chain couples TRBV10-3 to TRBJ2-1; a tentative D match to TRBD1 spans 5 bases. The bases are TGTGCCATCAGTGAGCTAGGGGTTGGTGAGCAGTTCTTC. It translates to CAISELGVGEQFF.